One and the same sample provided the 5 T cell receptor beta chains below, sequenced in a study of monozygotic twins with inflammatory bowel disease (dated by TCRdb to between 2018 and 2021). The library was generated by 5' RACE. Sequenced using an Illumina HiSeq 2500. Through TCRdb reprocessing, the reads give one entry per CDR3 protein sequence; DNA is omitted. The sample table on file contains over 110,000 distinct CDR3 sequences. The top ten clonotypes cover about 2.6% of the sample. The material sequenced was blood. These receptors originate from a human donor with ulcerative colitis or Crohn's disease, or a healthy co-twin of an affected twin (not recorded which).

The V call is TRBV7-2, the J call TRBJ2-5. The CDR3 totals 13 residues. Germline V lookup: CDR1 SGHTA, CDR2 FQGNSA. This chain's CDR3 is CASSLHHQETQYF.

The rearrangement joins TRBV5-5 to TRBJ1-4. CDR3 size: 13 residues. Germline V lookup: CDR1 SGHKS, CDR2 YYEKEE (reference sequence). The chain's CDR3 is CASSSGAGEKLFF. Variable domain in full (rest from reference TRBV5-5 and TRBJ1-4): DAGVTQSPTHLIKTRGQQVTLRCSPISGHKSVSWYQQVLGQGPQFIFQYYEKEERGRGNFPDRFSARQFPNYSSELNVNALLLGDSALYLCASSSGAGEKLFFGSGTQLSVL.

V usage is TRBV30 and J usage is TRBJ2-7; the D call from TCRdb, TRBD1, cannot be confirmed without DNA. The CDR3 has 13 residues. Germline V gene data show CDR1 as GTSNPN and CDR2 as SVGIG (reference sequence). The chain's CDR3 is CAWGQPGAYEQYF.

This chain uses TRBV6-2 or TRBV6-3 with TRBJ2-1; checking the TCRdb D call of TRBD1 is not possible without DNA. Germline-derived CDR1 and CDR2 are MNHEY and SVGEGT. This CDR3 has 13 amino acids. This CDR3 is CASSFTEGNEQFF.

The chain has TRBV5-4 and TRBJ2-2. This CDR3 spans 13 amino acids. CDR1 and CDR2 from the germline V gene are SGHNT and YYREEE (reference sequence). CDR3: CASSIPATGELFF.